This T cell receptor (beta chain) was identified in a study of cytomegalovirus exposure and HLA in healthy donors (dated 2017 in TCRdb). As for the study more broadly: According to an earlier analysis of 587 of the donors, 150 million to 200 million T cells yielded 117 million unique TCR beta sequences and approximately 280 Gb of sequence data. Approximately 300 gigabases of sequencing data and around 85 million unique TCR sequences made up an early release that covered fewer than 650 HLA-typed donors. Of the 300 to 450 genotyped donors, 81% were placed in the genetic ancestry cluster associated with self-reported Caucasian donors. The aim of the study was to test whether cataloging public T cell receptors could identify signatures of past pathogen exposure. Using immunosequencing, the study profiled T cell repertoires from approximately 700 subjects and related those repertoires to cytomegalovirus serostatus. In addition to the first cohort of approximately 670 subjects, a separate validation cohort of about 120 different subjects was used. High-throughput TCR immunosequencing, statistical association of individual TCRs with disease status, and machine learning were combined to predict cytomegalovirus infection status. A later analysis re-examined previously published TCR beta repertoires from just over 650 donors and added high-resolution HLA genotyping to investigate patterns of TCR occurrence. In the later analysis, no new phenotypic data were used to find candidate immune exposures; instead, reliance was placed on TCR beta sequences and their occurrence across donors. An earlier analysis of 450 to 750 of the donors used high-throughput TCR beta sequencing to judge whether each TCR beta V gene segment behaved as functional or pseudogenic. Alongside the repertoire data, information on donor age, sex, ethnicity and CMV serostatus was compiled. A later genetic analysis used genome-wide SNP genotypes for about three fifths of the roughly 700 donors, treating that subset as a discovery cohort. All discovery cohort repertoires had been generated on a single sequencing platform. HLA typing included class I and class II loci at four-digit resolution. Typing coverage differed by locus: A, B, C, DRB1 and DQB1 were typed in roughly 620-630 donors, DQA1 in roughly 500, DPA1 in around 580, and DPB1 in 400 to 480. Four or five DR-DQ haplotypes were handled as single units for association and clustering, since linkage in the cohort was strong. Across some 400 genotyped donors of the cohort, an average of roughly 230,000 unique TCR beta nucleotide sequences per donor were sequenced, and roughly 17% of those sequences were non-productive. Study-wide findings and limitations: Because counts were too low, roughly 17 rarely observed V segments, including chromosome 9 orphons, were left out of the earlier analysis of 587 of the donors. A further reported finding was that TCR beta sequences accurately predicted the HLA-A and HLA-B alleles for most subjects in the first cohort. An earlier analysis of 587 of the donors showed that most TCR beta V segments appeared in productive rearrangements either about 87% or about 30% of the time, which broadly matched IMGT annotations. This cohort had only TCR beta chains sequenced, and the lack of alpha or paired-chain data limited which features could be detected. In a later analysis, HLA-associated TCR beta chains showed more clonal expansion and lower generation probabilities than non-associated chains that were equally common. According to a later genetic analysis, donors in an Asian-associated ancestry cluster had fewer N-insertions in productive TCRs than the approximately 650-donor mean. A later analysis associated around 16,000 TCR beta sequences with specific HLA alleles at a false discovery rate of 0.05. In a later analysis, most CMV-associated TCR beta chains were found to appear HLA-restricted, with HLA associations seemingly driven largely by CMV exposure. When HLA alleles, especially DR and DQ, strongly co-occurred, TCR associations were difficult to assign to individual alleles. The classifier was reported to diagnose cytomegalovirus status with high specificity and sensitivity in both the original cohort and the validation cohort. Sequencing depth was assumed to be roughly uniform across donors in the presence/absence analyses, though that assumption may not hold. Some IMGT-functional V segments, including TRBV6-2 and TRBV6-3, could not be distinguished by the 87-base-pair reads and were therefore excluded. While some public TCRs were present in many individuals, most TCR sequences turned up only very rarely across donors. Correlated functional status among segregating V segments might reflect linkage disequilibrium, but an unknown experimental factor could not be ruled out. Immune exposure information for the cohort was limited to CMV serostatus. A group of highly shared sequence variants was considered likely to be a technical artifact of the sequencing pipeline. Because HLA typing was missing for some donors at each locus, association tests included only the typed subset. Three of the identified cytomegalovirus-associated TCR beta chains were confirmed in vitro to be specific for cytomegalovirus antigens. In the study, about 150 TCR beta chains were listed as associated with cytomegalovirus. The authors suggested that the approach could potentially be extended to other disease states and immunological phenotypes. A later analysis found that TCR association rates varied across HLA loci, with DRB1 alleles showing the most associated TCRs and HLA-C alleles the fewest. An association between a missense DCLRE1C variant and V-gene and J-gene trimming of TCR beta chains was found in a later genetic analysis and replicated in an independent cohort. In a later analysis, several top co-occurrence clusters were reported to appear linked to parvovirus B19, influenza, CMV and Epstein-Barr virus.

The germline V gene specifies SGDLS as CDR1 and YYNGEE as CDR2. V is pared back by 4 bases and J by 7 bases, with 20 bases lying between the germline termini. The CDR3 has 16 amino acids, counting the end cysteine and phenylalanine. The read is trimmed to its CDR3 DNA, 48 bases read in frame from base 1. As for this clone: Its cognate antigen has yet to be identified. No clone much larger than this one lies a single base away; base qualities are absent.

The cohort consisted of 600 or so healthy bone marrow donors. Cohort members were all nominally healthy when sampled, although unrecorded immune exposures were likely present. The donor was CMV seropositive and was included in the group of approximately 300 seropositive cohort members. Each donor provided a peripheral blood sample, and peripheral blood mononuclear cells were used for TCR beta sequencing. The Qiagen DNeasy Blood Extraction Kit was used to extract genomic DNA from the blood cell samples. Library prep was done by the immunoSEQ multiplex PCR assay. For the multiplex PCR, a mixture combining 60 forward primers for TCR Vbeta segments and 13 reverse primers for TCR Jbeta segments was used. The CDR3 region of rearranged TCR beta genes was amplified from genomic DNA with a multiplex PCR assay. On the Illumina HiSeq System, the amplified TCR beta libraries were sequenced as 87-base-pair reads. The authors processed their data as follows. In a later analysis, tens of millions of unique TCR beta chains were counted across the approximately 620 repertoires, and roughly 11 million of these chains were shared by at least two donors. To remove PCR and sequencing errors, raw reads were error-corrected and collapsed into unique sequences using a nearest-neighbor algorithm that merged closely related sequences. CDR3 sequences were aligned to IMGT reference sequences to assign V, D and J gene segments. For a sequence to be retained, a match of at least six nucleotides to both a V gene segment and a J gene segment was required. Rearrangements were called productive when the CDR3 lacked stop codons and stayed in frame with V and J; all others were non-productive. Following IMGT convention, CDR3 was defined as the stretch from the second conserved V-encoded cysteine to the conserved J-encoded phenylalanine. Sequences without an unambiguous match to a single V gene segment were excluded from the earlier analysis of a few hundred of the donors. An earlier analysis of 587 of the donors called V segments functional above 56.7% productive rearrangements and segregating when the between-donor standard deviation exceeded 5%. A statistical classification framework was built to diagnose cytomegalovirus status from the catalog of TCR beta chain sequences. A later analysis assigned V and J genes by comparing TCR nucleotide sequences with IMGT/GENE-DB human TR gene sequences. The TCRdist pipeline was used in a later analysis to assign CDR3 sequences and most-parsimonious VDJ recombination scenarios. In a later analysis, each TCR beta chain was defined by its CDR3 amino acid sequence together with its V-gene family, and reads without a unique V-gene family were excluded. As a way to deal with suspected cross-contamination and a sequencing artifact, a later analysis dropped more than 500 nucleotide sequences that were highly shared and had low generation probability. In a later analysis, a clonal expansion index for each public chain was calculated from normalized within-repertoire ranks of inferred template counts. A later analysis computed generation probabilities with a VDJ recombination model fitted to out-of-frame rearrangements, and checked the results against IGoR. A later analysis scored TCR-TCR, TCR-HLA and TCR-CMV co-occurrence with hypergeometric tests, applying a repertoire-size bias correction to TCR pairs. To estimate false discovery rates, a later analysis permuted the HLA or CMV assignments 20 times. A later analysis grouped co-occurring TCRs with DBSCAN, adding TCRdist sequence similarity when clustering within HLA-allele-positive subsets. For co-occurrence clustering, repertoires with fewer than 30,000 or more than 120,000 public chains were excluded, along with about five repertoires with anomalous nucleotide sharing. TCRdb obtained this table from immuneACCESS and retained in-frame rearrangements with V and J assigned. These tables miss some clones; where compared with another copy, unresolved V genes account for less than half of the shortfall, and the remainder is unexplained. The V and J calls and clone size were taken over from that table, and D and trimming were inferred from the DNA. This sample is represented by around 100,000 clones; approximately 76% of them were singletons. Roughly 19% of the sample is in the top ten clones.

The source of this sequence is a woman aged 55-69 years in good health and CMV-seropositive. The V gene is TRBV9 and the J gene is TRBJ1-4; the D gene identity is not certain. What was sequenced was PBMCs. The encoded CDR3 is CASSPRRAQSLEKLFF. The nucleotide sequence reads TGTGCCAGCAGCCCCAGGAGGGCGCAGTCCCTTGAAAAACTGTTTTTT.